This TCR beta chain was profiled in a study of technical replicates of blood from a handful of donors. Assay: immunoSEQ multiplex PCR; the TCRdb copy retains only in-frame clones and omits some. The table records some 69,000 clones, over 75% of them present only once. CDR1 GTSNPN and CDR2 SVGIG come from the germline V gene (reference sequence). CDR3 length equals 12 residues. Trimming took off 0 bases at V and 11 bases at J, with 11 bases between the two ends. The rearrangement links TRBV30 to TRBJ2-1; a possible D gene is TRBD2 (6 bases). The specimen was PBMCs. The clonotype comes from a human donor in good health. Some clones in this sample may be carry-over from other donors' samples. The CDR3 sequence: CAWSVQAGQQFF. The CDR3 nucleotides read TGTGCCTGGAGTGTACAGGCGGGACAGCAGTTCTTC. Combining the CDR3 with reference TRBV30 and TRBJ2-1 gives the whole variable domain SQTIHQWPATLVQPVGSPLSLECTVEGTSNPNLYWYRQAAGRGLQLLFYSVGIGQISSEVPQNLSASRPQDRQFILSSKKLLLSDSGFYLCAWSVQAGQQFFGPGTRLTVL.